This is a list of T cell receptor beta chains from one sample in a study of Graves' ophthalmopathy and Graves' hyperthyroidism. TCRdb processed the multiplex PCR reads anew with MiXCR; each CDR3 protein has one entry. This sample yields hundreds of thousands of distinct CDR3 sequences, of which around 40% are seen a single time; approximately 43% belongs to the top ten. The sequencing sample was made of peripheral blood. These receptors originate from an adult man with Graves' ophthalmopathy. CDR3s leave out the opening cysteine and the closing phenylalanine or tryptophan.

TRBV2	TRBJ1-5	ASSESRTGNQPQH
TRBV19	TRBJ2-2	ASTTTANTGELF
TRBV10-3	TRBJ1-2	ASSGGRQGYGYT
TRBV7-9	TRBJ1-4	ASSQGTDSWSSEKLF
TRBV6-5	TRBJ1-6	ASSYEGTGNSPLH
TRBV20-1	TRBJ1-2	SARDMRGRGYT
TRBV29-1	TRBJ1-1	SVVGFVRSSLIEAF
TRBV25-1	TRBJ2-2	ASTSRGFDTGELF
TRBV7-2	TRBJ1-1	ASSLDRTNTEAF
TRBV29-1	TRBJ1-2	SVGTGGYT
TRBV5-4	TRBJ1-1	ASSLVGRSTEVF
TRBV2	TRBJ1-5	ASSRDRDQPQH
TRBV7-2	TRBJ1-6	ASSIRNSPLH
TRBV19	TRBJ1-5	ASSHSLFSNQPQH